The entry below describes one TCR beta chain. Authors' analysis steps: Amplification from reference gene primers served as the basis for estimated nucleated cell counts. The data were produced by immunoSEQ multiplex PCR, yet TCRdb's version contains in-frame clones alone and is incomplete. Clonal size and the V and J genes are those of that table, whereas D and trimming came from the DNA. The data hold over 120,000 clones, with approximately 89% observed a single time. The data derive from a study of blood T cell repertoires in COVID-19. In the study overall: Samples taken during acute and convalescent COVID-19 were collected in the United States, Italy and Spain. The analysed material was cDNA or gDNA that came from T cells, B-cell-depleted T cells, or PBMCs.

The CDR3 spans 15 residues. From germline, CDR1 is MGHRA and CDR2 YSYEKL. The trim removed 3 bases at V and 4 bases at J, leaving 6 bases unmatched. This receptor was obtained from a human donor in a cohort sampled during active COVID-19. The sample consisted of peripheral blood. The V call is TRBV4-1, the J call TRBJ2-7; 10 bases agree with TRBD1. CDR3 DNA sequence: TGCGCCAGCAGCCAGGGGACAGGGGCGACTTACGAGCAGTACTTC. As protein: CASSQGTGATYEQYF.